The clone carrying this T cell receptor (beta chain) was picked up many times. The sample comes from a study of identical twins. cDNA carried unique molecular identifiers, and a universal primer site was added by template switching. TCRdb recomputed calls from the 5' RACE reads with MiXCR, one row per CDR3 protein. The sample contains around 570,000 distinct CDR3 sequences, 7.5% to 10% of which appear only once. The same data also went into a second study, on yellow fever vaccine responses in identical twins.

Sequenced: PBMCs. The source is a young woman in good health.

Written as DNA, the CDR3 is TGCAGTGCTAGAGATCTGGGGGCGCAGATGACCTACGAGCAGTACTTC. Protein: CSARDLGAQMTYEQYF. This chain links TRBV20-1 with TRBJ2-7, with a possible D match to TRBD1 (6 bases). Looked up from germline, CDR1 is DFQATT and CDR2 is SNEGSKA (reference sequence). This CDR3 is built from 16 residues. Trimming left V 0 bases short and J 2 bases short, with 17 bases between.